The following is a T cell receptor (beta chain) sequence with its context. Some clones are missing from TCRdb's copy, which holds only in-frame ones; the method was immunoSEQ multiplex PCR. Of hundreds of thousands of clones detected, 85% to 90% appear once; the ten largest clones hold around 1%. These data originate in a study of blood T cell repertoires in COVID-19. Study context: Italy, Spain and the United States were the sources of the convalescent and acute COVID-19 samples. The analysed material was cDNA or gDNA that came from T cells, B-cell-depleted T cells, or PBMCs.

Participants had their cohort set by participant-reported clinical history. The TCR comes from a man aged 18 to 29 who had recovered from COVID-19. Sequencing used PBMCs or T cells enriched from blood (not recorded which).

Here the CDR3 DNA reads TGTGCCAGCAGCTTGGGTTTGGGACTCAGTCCCACAGATACGCAGTATTTT. Protein sequence: CASSLGLGLSPTDTQYF. The chain uses TRBV7-9 and TRBJ2-3, with D possibly matching TRBD2 (6 bases). V lost 3 bases to trimming and J lost 2 bases, with 18 bases between them. The germline V gene encodes CDR1 SEHNR and CDR2 FQNEAQ (reference sequence). This CDR3 is 17 amino acids long.